Presented here are 29 T cell receptor beta chains from one specimen sequenced in a study of blood T cell repertoires in COVID-19. Sequencing was performed with immunoSEQ multiplex PCR; in TCRdb, only in-frame clones are kept and a portion is missing. The table shows about 120,000 clones, with around four fifths occurring only once. The sample was peripheral blood. These receptors all come from a human donor in a cohort sampled during active COVID-19.

This clone was counted a single time. This rearrangement joins TRBV19 to TRBJ1-5; D perhaps matches TRBD1 (5 bases). Germline-derived CDR1 and CDR2 are LNHDA and SQIVND (reference sequence). The CDR3 length is 13 residues. Trimming removed 3 bases from V and 6 bases from J, with 9 bases in between. The CDR3 protein is CASSIGGGQPQHF. The DNA of the CDR3 is TGTGCCAGTAGTATTGGGGGAGGTCAGCCCCAGCATTTT.

V gene TRBV6-2 or TRBV6-3 combines with J gene TRBJ2-3; TRBD2 matches 8 bases. The V segment lost 4 bases and the J segment 3 bases; nucleotides outside the gene matches: 15. This CDR3 region has 18 residues. Germline V gives CDR1 MNHEY, CDR2 SVGEGT. CDR3 protein: CASSFPTSAGVWTDTQYF. CDR3 DNA sequence: TGTGCCAGCAGTTTCCCAACCTCAGCGGGGGTGTGGACAGATACGCAGTATTTT.

V and J are TRBV5-1 and TRBJ1-2, with TRBD1 identical over 7 bases. Trimming removed 4 bases from V and 8 bases from J; junction bases left unmatched: 11. The CDR3 consists of 14 residues. Germline V gene lookup returns CDR1 SGHRS and CDR2 YFSETQ. The CDR3 here is CASSIRGSLEGYTF. CDR3 in DNA: TGCGCCAGCAGCATCAGGGGGTCCCTAGAGGGCTACACCTTC.

This clone was detected only a few times. CDR3 in DNA: TGCGCCAGCAGTGAGTCTAAGTCACGGACTAGCGGGGATACAGATACGCAGTATTTT. Protein: CASSESKSRTSGDTDTQYF. This chain joins TRBV10-1 and TRBJ2-3; 12 bases map to TRBD2. CDR1 is WNHNN and CDR2 is SYGVQD in the germline V gene (reference sequence). The CDR3 has 19 residues. V shed 0 bases, J shed 3 bases, and the junction held 10 bases outside the gene matches.

V is TRBV2 and J is TRBJ2-5, with D maybe TRBD1 (6 bases). Trimming pared 4 bases from V and 3 bases from J, leaving 15 bases between. Per germline, CDR1 SNHLY and CDR2 FYNNEI. The CDR3 length is 15 residues. CDR3 DNA: TGTGCCAGCAGTGTAAGTCCCGGACAGAAAGAGACCCAGTACTTC. Protein sequence: CASSVSPGQKETQYF.

The genes are TRBV6-5 and TRBJ1-2; no reliable D call. The V gene's germline CDR1 is MNHEY and CDR2 SVGAGI. The CDR3 is 13 residues long. V was shortened by 3 bases and J by 7 bases, with 12 bases between the two germline ends. CDR3 nucleotide sequence: TGTGCCAGCAGTTATAGTGAGGGTGCTGGCTACACCTTC. It codes for CASSYSEGAGYTF.

J is TRBJ2-7 and V is TRBV25-1; D remains ambiguous. Germline V gene data show CDR1 as MGHDK and CDR2 as SYGVNS. V lost 5 bases and J lost 0, with 11 bases in between. The CDR3 has 14 residues. CDR3: CASSFHGSSYEQYF. In DNA form, the CDR3 reads TGTGCCAGCAGTTTCCATGGTAGCTCCTACGAGCAGTACTTC.

The chain uses TRBV14 and TRBJ1-1; a possible D gene is TRBD1 (5 bases). The length of the CDR3 is 15 residues. V was trimmed by 4 bases and J by 4 bases, leaving 16 bases between them. Per the germline V gene, CDR1 is SGHDN and CDR2 is FVKESK. In nucleotides, the CDR3 is TGTGCCAGCAGCCCGCGGGGTGGGCAGGGCACTGAAGCTTTCTTT. This gives the protein CASSPRGGQGTEAFF.

This chain joins TRBV7-2 and TRBJ1-4; tentative D call: TRBD1 (6 bases). The V and J ends lost 0 bases and 6 bases respectively, with 8 bases between them. The CDR3 sequence is 14 residues long. Germline V gives CDR1 SGHTA, CDR2 FQGNSA. The CDR3 DNA sequence: TGTGCCAGCAGCTTAGCGGCAGGGGATGAAAAACTGTTTTTT. Translation: CASSLAAGDEKLFF.

This rearrangement joins TRBV6-1 to TRBJ1-5; 7 positions match TRBD1. Germline-derived CDR1 and CDR2 are MNHNS and SASEGT. CDR3 length: 15 residues. The V segment lost 3 bases and the J segment 2 bases; nucleotides outside the gene matches: 4. This CDR3 reads CASSESGGGNQPQHF. The CDR3 DNA reads TGTGCCAGCAGTGAGTCAGGGGGAGGCAATCAGCCCCAGCATTTT.

The chain has TRBV7-8 and TRBJ2-2; 7 bases are a match to TRBD1. The germline gives CDR1 SGHVS, CDR2 FQNEAQ. The CDR3 covers 17 residues. V shed 3 bases, J shed 5 bases, and the junction held 12 bases outside the gene matches. The CDR3 here is CASSFGISTGITGELFF. The DNA of the CDR3 is TGTGCCAGCAGCTTCGGAATTTCGACAGGGATAACCGGGGAGCTGTTTTTT.

This rearrangement joins TRBV19 to TRBJ2-1; TRBD2 might be the D (5 bases). Germline CDR1 is LNHDA and CDR2 is SQIVND (reference sequence). The CDR3 runs to 21 residues. Deletions cut 1 base from V and 0 bases from J, with 25 bases between. The CDR3 sequence: CASSIGGPALEGPSSYNEQFF. The CDR3 coding sequence is TGTGCCAGTAGTATAGGAGGTCCGGCCCTAGAGGGTCCAAGCTCCTACAATGAGCAGTTCTTC.

CDR3 DNA: TGTGCCAGTAAACAGGGTGCAACAACAGGGTATGGCTACACCTTC. This codes for CASKQGATTGYGYTF. The rearrangement links TRBV19 to TRBJ1-2; possibly TRBD1 for D (6 bases). Germline loops: CDR1 LNHDA, CDR2 SQIVND (reference sequence). V lost 7 bases, J lost 5 bases, and 20 bases lay in between. CDR3 length: 15 amino acids.

This chain connects TRBV5-1 to TRBJ2-2; 10 bases match TRBD2. J lost 4 bases, V lost 4 bases, and 4 bases had no gene match. The CDR3 loop spans 15 amino acids. Germline V gene lookup returns CDR1 SGHRS and CDR2 YFSETQ. CDR3 amino acids: CASSVASGGTGELFF. The CDR3 DNA is TGCGCCAGCAGCGTTGCTAGCGGGGGCACCGGGGAGCTGTTTTTT.

The rearrangement uses TRBV2 and TRBJ1-5; D is undetermined. With 9 bases removed from V and 5 bases from J, the gap between germline ends came to 8 bases. From germline, CDR1 is SNHLY and CDR2 FYNNEI. The CDR3 runs to 11 residues. CDR3 bases: TGTGCCAGTCGCCGGGATCAGCCCCAGCATTTT. Translated: CASRRDQPQHF.

This chain uses TRBV10-3 with TRBJ2-5; 7 bases are a match to TRBD1. Per the germline V gene, CDR1 is ENHRY and CDR2 is SYGVKD. The CDR3 consists of 15 residues. J gave up 4 bases and V 10 bases, and 15 bases lay outside the gene matches. Here the CDR3 reads CATGGSKAGTETQYF. CDR3 coding DNA: TGTGCCACAGGGGGTTCCAAGGCAGGGACAGAGACCCAGTACTTC.

Worth noting for this clone: An end of the junction does not agree with germline; a read error may underlie this. The J gene is TRBJ2-5, the V gene TRBV7-7, with TRBD2 matching over 9 bases. This CDR3 has 16 amino acids. Germline values: CDR1 SSHAT, CDR2 FNYEAQ (reference sequence). The CDR3 coding sequence is TGTGCTAGCAGCTTAGGGCGGGGGGGTGACGTGGAGACCCAGTACTTC. Translation: CASSLGRGGDVETQYF.

The V gene is TRBV3-1 (or the pseudogene TRBV3-2), the J gene TRBJ1-4; 9 bases match TRBD1. Losses at the gene ends were 4 bases for V and 8 bases for J; bases not matched to a gene: 11. The germline gives CDR1 LGHDT, CDR2 YNNKEL (reference sequence). This CDR3 is 16 amino acids long. The CDR3 protein is CASSRISGTGIEKLFF. CDR3 nucleotide sequence: TGTGCCAGCAGCCGAATATCCGGGACAGGGATAGAAAAACTGTTTTTT.

The rearrangement joins TRBV10-1 to TRBJ1-1, with D hard to call. The CDR3 is 13 residues long. CDR1 and CDR2 (germline): WNHNN, SYGVQD (reference sequence). V was shortened by 7 bases and J by 0 bases, with 9 bases between the two germline ends. The CDR3 DNA follows: TGCGCCAGCATAACAGAATTGAACACTGAAGCTTTCTTT. Residues: CASITELNTEAFF.

V is TRBV13 and J is TRBJ2-7, with 13 nucleotides matching TRBD2. The germline V gene has CDR1 PRHDT and CDR2 FYEKMQ (reference sequence). Trimming at V came to 6 bases and at J to 3 bases, leaving 2 bases not matched to a gene. The CDR3 covers 14 residues. CDR3 amino acids: CASRRLAGGYEQYF. Here the CDR3 DNA reads TGTGCCAGCAGGCGACTAGCGGGGGGCTACGAGCAGTACTTC.

The V gene is TRBV2, the J gene TRBJ2-3, with D possibly TRBD1 on 6 matching bases. V was shortened by 5 bases and J by 6 bases, with 6 bases between the two germline ends. The CDR3 has 11 amino acids. CDR1 and CDR2 (germline): SNHLY, FYNNEI. The CDR3 region has the DNA TGTGCCAGCAGTAGGGGGGATACGCAGTATTTT. The encoded protein is CASSRGDTQYF.

The rearrangement uses TRBV5-6 and TRBJ2-5; D is perhaps TRBD1 (5 bases). This CDR3 spans 14 amino acids. CDR1 is SGHDT, CDR2 YYEEEE, per germline. V lost 4 bases and J 1 base, leaving 11 bases between the germline ends. CDR3 nucleotide sequence: TGTGCCAGCAGCCACGACAGAATCCAAGAGACCCAGTACTTC. Its protein product is CASSHDRIQETQYF.

The chain combines TRBV7-9 with TRBJ2-7; a weak D match, TRBD1 (6 bases). CDR3 size: 14 residues. Germline V gene lookup returns CDR1 SEHNR and CDR2 FQNEAQ (reference sequence). V gave up 1 base and J gave up 3 bases, with 10 bases separating them. CDR3 coding DNA: TGTGCCAGCAGCTTAGAGGTAGGGGGCTACGAGCAGTACTTC. This sequence encodes CASSLEVGGYEQYF.

The V gene is TRBV7-8, the J gene TRBJ2-7; the D gene is possibly TRBD2 (6 bases). Germline V gene sequence: CDR1 SGHVS, CDR2 FQNEAQ. The CDR3 extends over 15 amino acids. Trimming pared 5 bases from V and 0 bases from J, leaving 14 bases between. In DNA form, the CDR3 reads TGTGCCAGCAGCCCTTTAGCGGTTAGCTCCTACGAGCAGTACTTC. It codes for CASSPLAVSSYEQYF.

The V call is TRBV2, the J call TRBJ2-1; unclear D gene. Trimming shortened V by 3 bases and J by 9 bases, and 9 bases separated the two germline ends. This CDR3 region has 12 residues. The V gene's germline CDR1 is SNHLY and CDR2 FYNNEI. The CDR3 nucleotides read TGTGCCAGCAGTGACTCTGCAGGTGAGCAGTTCTTC. As protein: CASSDSAGEQFF.

This clone was observed a single time. The chain is built from TRBV6-1 and TRBJ2-5, with 8 bases identical to TRBD2. The CDR3 runs to 17 residues. Trimming at V came to 3 bases and at J to 1 base, leaving 10 bases not matched to a gene. Germline CDR1 is MNHNS and CDR2 is SASEGT. CDR3 protein: CASSEGMGSGVQETQYF. The CDR3 DNA sequence: TGTGCCAGCAGTGAGGGAATGGGTAGCGGGGTCCAAGAGACCCAGTACTTC.

This chain joins TRBV2 and TRBJ1-5, with TRBD1 matching over 11 bases. Unmatched junction bases numbered 6, after V lost 8 bases and J lost 0 bases. The CDR3 loop spans 16 amino acids. Germline loops: CDR1 SNHLY, CDR2 FYNNEI. CDR3 bases: TGTGCCAGCGGCGGGACAGGGGGTAATAGCAATCAGCCCCAGCATTTT. Its translation: CASGGTGGNSNQPQHF. Using reference TRBV2 and TRBJ1-5 for the parts outside the CDR3, the full variable domain is EPEVTQTPSHQVTQMGQEVILRCVPISNHLYFYWYRQILGQKVEFLVSFYNNEISEKSEIFDDQFSVERPDGSNFTLKIRSTKLEDSAMYFCASGGTGGNSNQPQHFGDGTRLSIL.

The J gene is TRBJ1-5, the V gene TRBV12-3 or TRBV12-4, with D possibly being TRBD1 (6 bases). V dropped 7 bases and J dropped 4 bases, with 11 bases sitting between them. This CDR3 is built from 13 residues. The CDR3 nucleotides read TGTGCCAGCAAAGCAGGGGATAATCAGCCCCAGCATTTT. Translated, it gives CASKAGDNQPQHF.

The sample holds a few counts of this clone. The chain couples TRBV6-2 or TRBV6-3 to TRBJ1-2; D gene ambiguous. Germline assignment: CDR1 MNHEY and CDR2 SVGEGT. The CDR3 loop spans 12 amino acids. V dropped 5 bases and J dropped 4 bases, with 8 bases sitting between them. CDR3 bases: TGTGCCAGCAGTGCCGACACCTATGGCTACACCTTC. Protein: CASSADTYGYTF.